In this sample, the clone carrying this T cell receptor beta chain turned up many times. What it recognizes is unknown. Using RNA template, CDR3s of TCR alpha and beta were amplified with iRepertoire arm-PCR. For one-step reverse transcription and amplification, about 85-400 ng of tissue mRNA or PBMC total RNA was used. Using its own MiXCR run on the multiplex PCR reads, TCRdb lists one record per CDR3 protein. In the table there are approximately 100,000 distinct CDR3 sequences, less than 30% of which are singletons. This entry is derived from a study of glioma-infiltrating T cells. Study-level points and caveats: Non-neoplastic patients had below-expected tissue-blood divergence, while all gliomas exceeded expectation. Tissue and blood shared very few CDR3 sequences.

Germline assignment: CDR1 MDHEN and CDR2 SYDVKM. This CDR3 region has 17 residues. V lost 2 bases to trimming and J lost 1 base, with 17 bases between them. This TCR derives from a human donor with low-grade glioma or glioblastoma, undergoing nonglioma brain surgery, or in good health (not recorded which). J is TRBJ2-5 and V is TRBV28, with D perhaps assigned TRBD1 or TRBD2 (5 bases each). Sequencing input: glioma tissue, nonneoplastic brain tissue, or PBMCs (not recorded which). The CDR3 reads CASSLAPGRGIQETQYF. As DNA, the CDR3 is TGTGCCAGCAGTTTAGCTCCGGGACGGGGAATCCAAGAGACCCAGTACTTC.